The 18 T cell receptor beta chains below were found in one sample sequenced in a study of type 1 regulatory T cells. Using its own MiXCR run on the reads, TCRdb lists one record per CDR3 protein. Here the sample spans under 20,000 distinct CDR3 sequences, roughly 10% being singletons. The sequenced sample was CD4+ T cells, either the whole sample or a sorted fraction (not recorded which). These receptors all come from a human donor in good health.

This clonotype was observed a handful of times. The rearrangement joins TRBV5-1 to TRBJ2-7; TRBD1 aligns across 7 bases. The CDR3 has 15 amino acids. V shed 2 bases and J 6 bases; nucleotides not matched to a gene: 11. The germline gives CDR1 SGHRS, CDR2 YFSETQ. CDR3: CASSFAGTEAIEQYF. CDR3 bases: TGCGCCAGCAGCTTTGCCGGGACAGAAGCTATCGAGCAGTACTTC. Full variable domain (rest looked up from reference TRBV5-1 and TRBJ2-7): KAGVTQTPRYLIKTRGQQVTLSCSPISGHRSVSWYQQTPGQGLQFLFEYFSETQRNKGNFPGRFSGRQFSNSRSEMNVSTLELGDSALYLCASSFAGTEAIEQYFGPGTRLTVT.

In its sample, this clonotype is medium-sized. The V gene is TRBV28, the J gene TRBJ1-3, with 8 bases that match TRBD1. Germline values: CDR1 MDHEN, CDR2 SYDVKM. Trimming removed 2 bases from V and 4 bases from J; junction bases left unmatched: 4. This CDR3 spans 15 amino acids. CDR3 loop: CASSLLDREGNTIYF. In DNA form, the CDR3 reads TGTGCCAGCAGTTTACTGGACAGGGAGGGAAACACCATATATTTT. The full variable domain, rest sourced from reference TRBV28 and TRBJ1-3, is DVKVTQSSRYLVKRTGEKVFLECVQDMDHENMFWYRQDPGLGLRLIYFSYDVKMKEKGDIPEGYSVSREKKERFSLILESASTNQTSMYLCASSLLDREGNTIYFGEGSWLTVV.

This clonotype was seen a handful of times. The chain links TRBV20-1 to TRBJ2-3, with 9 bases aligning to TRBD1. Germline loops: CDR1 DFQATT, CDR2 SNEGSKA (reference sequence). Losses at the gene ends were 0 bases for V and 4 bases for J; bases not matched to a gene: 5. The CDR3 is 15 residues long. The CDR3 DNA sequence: TGCAGTGCTAGAGAGCAACAGGGGGCTGCAGATACGCAGTATTTT. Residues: CSAREQQGAADTQYF.

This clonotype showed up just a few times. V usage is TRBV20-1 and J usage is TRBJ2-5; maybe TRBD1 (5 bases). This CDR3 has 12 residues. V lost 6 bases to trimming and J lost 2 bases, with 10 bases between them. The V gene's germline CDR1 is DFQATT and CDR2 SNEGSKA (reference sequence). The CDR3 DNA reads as TGCAGTGCGCAGGGAACACAAGAGACCCAGTACTTC. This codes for CSAQGTQETQYF.

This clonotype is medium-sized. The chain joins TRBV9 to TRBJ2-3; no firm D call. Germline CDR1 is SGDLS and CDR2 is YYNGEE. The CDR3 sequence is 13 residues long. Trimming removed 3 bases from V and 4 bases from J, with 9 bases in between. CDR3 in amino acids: CASSAQAADTQYF. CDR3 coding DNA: TGTGCCAGCAGCGCCCAGGCGGCAGATACGCAGTATTTT.

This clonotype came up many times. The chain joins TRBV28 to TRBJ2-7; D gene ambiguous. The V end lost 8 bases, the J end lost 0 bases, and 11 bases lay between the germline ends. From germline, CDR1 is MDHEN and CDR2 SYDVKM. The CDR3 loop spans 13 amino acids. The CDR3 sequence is CASFGVRSYEQYF. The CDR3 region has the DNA TGTGCCAGCTTTGGCGTCCGCTCCTACGAGCAGTACTTC.

The CDR3 loop reads CSVEVGTSGFYEQYF. In DNA form, the CDR3 reads TGCAGCGTTGAGGTAGGGACTAGCGGTTTCTACGAGCAGTACTTC. V is TRBV29-1 and J is TRBJ2-7; TRBD2 matches 11 bases. The CDR3 has 15 amino acids. Germline CDR1 and CDR2: SQVTM and ANQGSEA. Losses at the gene ends were 3 bases for V and 3 bases for J; bases not matched to a gene: 7.

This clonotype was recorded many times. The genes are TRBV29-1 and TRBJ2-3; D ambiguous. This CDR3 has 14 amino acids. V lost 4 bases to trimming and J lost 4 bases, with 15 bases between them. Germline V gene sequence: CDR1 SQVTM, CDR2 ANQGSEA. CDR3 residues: CSVAGPAFSDTQYF. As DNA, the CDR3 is TGCAGCGTTGCGGGCCCAGCCTTTTCAGATACGCAGTATTTT.

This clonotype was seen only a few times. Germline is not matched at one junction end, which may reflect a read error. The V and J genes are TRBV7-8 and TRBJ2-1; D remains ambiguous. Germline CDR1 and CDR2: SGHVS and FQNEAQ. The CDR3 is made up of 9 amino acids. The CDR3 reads CASSPESDF. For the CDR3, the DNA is TGTGCCAGCAGCCCCGAATCGGATTTC.

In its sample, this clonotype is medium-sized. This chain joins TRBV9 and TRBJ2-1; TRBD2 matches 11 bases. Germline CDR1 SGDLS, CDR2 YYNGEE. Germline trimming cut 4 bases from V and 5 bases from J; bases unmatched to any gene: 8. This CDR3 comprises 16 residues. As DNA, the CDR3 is TGTGCCAGCAGCTCGCGGACTAGCGGGTCAGACAATGAGCAGTTCTTC. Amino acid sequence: CASSSRTSGSDNEQFF. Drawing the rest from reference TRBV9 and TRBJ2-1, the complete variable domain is DSGVTQTPKHLITATGQRVTLRCSPRSGDLSVYWYQQSLDQGLQFLIQYYNGEERAKGNILERFSAQQFPDLHSELNLSSLELGDSALYFCASSSRTSGSDNEQFFGPGTRLTVL.

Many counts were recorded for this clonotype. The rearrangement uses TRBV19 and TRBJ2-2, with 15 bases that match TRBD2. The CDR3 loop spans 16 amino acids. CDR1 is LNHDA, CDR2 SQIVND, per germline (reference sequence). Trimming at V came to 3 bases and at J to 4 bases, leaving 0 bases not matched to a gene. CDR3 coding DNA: TGTGCCAGTAGTATGGGACTAGCGGGAGGCACCGGGGAGCTGTTTTTT. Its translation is CASSMGLAGGTGELFF.

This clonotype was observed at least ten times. CDR3 nucleotides: TGCAGCGTTGTGGTTCAGGGTTCCTACGAGCAGTACTTC. Its translation: CSVVVQGSYEQYF. The rearrangement links TRBV29-1 to TRBJ2-7; D is possibly TRBD1 (5 bases). V was trimmed by 4 bases and J by 1 base, leaving 11 bases between them. The CDR3 covers 13 residues. Germline V CDR1 and CDR2: SQVTM, ANQGSEA.

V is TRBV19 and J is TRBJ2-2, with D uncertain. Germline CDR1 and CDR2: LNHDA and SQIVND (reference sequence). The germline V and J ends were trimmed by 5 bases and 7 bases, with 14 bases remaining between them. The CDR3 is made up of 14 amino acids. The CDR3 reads CASSSGGLGGELFF. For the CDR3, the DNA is TGTGCCAGTAGTTCGGGCGGTCTTGGCGGGGAGCTGTTTTTT.

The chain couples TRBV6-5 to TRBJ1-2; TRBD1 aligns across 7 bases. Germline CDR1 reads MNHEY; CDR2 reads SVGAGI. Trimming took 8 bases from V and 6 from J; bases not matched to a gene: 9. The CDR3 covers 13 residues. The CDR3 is CASGKKTGDGYTF. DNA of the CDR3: TGTGCCAGCGGCAAGAAAACAGGGGATGGCTACACCTTC.

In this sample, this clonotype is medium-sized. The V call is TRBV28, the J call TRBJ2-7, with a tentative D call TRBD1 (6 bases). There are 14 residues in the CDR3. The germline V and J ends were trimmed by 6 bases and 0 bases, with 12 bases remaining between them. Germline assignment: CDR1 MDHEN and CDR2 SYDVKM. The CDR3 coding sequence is TGTGCCAGCAGGCAAGGACAGATCTCCTACGAGCAGTACTTC. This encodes CASRQGQISYEQYF.

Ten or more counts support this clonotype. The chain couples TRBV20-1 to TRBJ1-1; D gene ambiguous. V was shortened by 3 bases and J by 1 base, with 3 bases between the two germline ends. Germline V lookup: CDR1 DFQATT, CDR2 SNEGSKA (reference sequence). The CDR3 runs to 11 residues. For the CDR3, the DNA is TGCAGTGCTAGGAAGAACACTGAAGCTTTCTTT. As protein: CSARKNTEAFF.

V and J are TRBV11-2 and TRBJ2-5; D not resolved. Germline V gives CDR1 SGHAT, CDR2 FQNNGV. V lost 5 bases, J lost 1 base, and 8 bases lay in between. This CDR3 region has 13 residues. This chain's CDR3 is CASSRGPQETQYF. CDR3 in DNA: TGTGCCAGCAGCCGAGGTCCCCAAGAGACCCAGTACTTC.

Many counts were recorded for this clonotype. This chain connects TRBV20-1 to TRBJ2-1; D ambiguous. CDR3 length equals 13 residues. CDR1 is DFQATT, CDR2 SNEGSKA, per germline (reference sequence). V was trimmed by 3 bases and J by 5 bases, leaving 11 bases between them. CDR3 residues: CSASRGVNNEQFF. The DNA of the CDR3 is TGCAGTGCTAGCCGTGGGGTAAACAATGAGCAGTTCTTC.